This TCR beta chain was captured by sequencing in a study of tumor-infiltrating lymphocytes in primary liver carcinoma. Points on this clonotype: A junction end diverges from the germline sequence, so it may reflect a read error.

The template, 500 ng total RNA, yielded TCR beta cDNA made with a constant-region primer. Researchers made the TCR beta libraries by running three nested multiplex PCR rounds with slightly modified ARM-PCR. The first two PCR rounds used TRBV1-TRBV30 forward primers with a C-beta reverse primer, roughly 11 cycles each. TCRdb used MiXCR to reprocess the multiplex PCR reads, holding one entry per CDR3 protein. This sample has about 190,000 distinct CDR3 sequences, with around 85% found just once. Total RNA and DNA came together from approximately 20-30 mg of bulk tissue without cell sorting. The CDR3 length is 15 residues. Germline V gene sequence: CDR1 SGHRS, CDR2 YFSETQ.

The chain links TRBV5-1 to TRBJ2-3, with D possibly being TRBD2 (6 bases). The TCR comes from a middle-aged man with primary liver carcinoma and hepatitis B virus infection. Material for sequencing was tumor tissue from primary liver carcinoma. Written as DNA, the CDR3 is TGTGCCAGCAGCTCTACCGGGACTGAGGGAGATACGCAGTATTTT. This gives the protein CASSSTGTEGDTQYF.